This T cell receptor beta chain stems from a study of T cells in localized non-small cell lung cancer. Study outcomes and limitations: Because researchers sequenced only one region of the tumor, heterogeneity is still possible.

The assay was immunoSEQ multiplex PCR, and TCRdb's table has in-frame clones only and misses some. The sample carries about 1,100 clones, 20% to 25% recorded once. Germline V CDR1 and CDR2: LNHDA, SQIVND (reference sequence). Trimming removed 8 bases at V and 3 bases at J, with 8 bases between. This CDR3 is built from 11 residues. Notes on this clone: The antigen is not known.

Sequencing used normal lung tissue next to the tumor, obtained before any cancer treatment. This TCR was recovered from an older male donor with stage III lung adenocarcinoma. The chain is built from TRBV19 and TRBJ2-7; D possibly corresponds to TRBD1 (6 bases). The CDR3 spells CASGQSYEQYF. In DNA form, the CDR3 reads TGTGCCAGTGGACAGAGCTACGAGCAGTACTTC.